This TCR beta chain was identified in a study of T cell responses to AZD1222 COVID-19 vaccine (dated by TCRdb to 2020 to 2022). Looking at the study overall: TCR sequencing was performed for 230 to 250 trial participants, of whom roughly 200 were given two doses of AZD1222 and around 25 were given two doses of MenACWY control vaccine. Trial participants were enrolled by age into 18-55, 56-69 and 70-plus year subgroups, with roughly 160, 29 and 62 TCR-sequenced participants respectively.

Deletion took 5 bases off V and 12 bases off J, with a span of 17 bases between the germline ends. The CDR3 has 13 amino acids, counting the end cysteine and phenylalanine. The read is trimmed to its CDR3 DNA, 39 bases read in frame from base 1. CDR1 MNHEY and CDR2 SVGEGT are derived from the germline V gene. Results and caveats for the whole study, not just this receptor: A significant rise in spike-specific TCR breadth and depth was observed after two AZD1222 doses relative to day 0 and relative to MenACWY recipients. Participants were mostly white British and included more females than males, and it was suggested by the authors that clonal diversity may have been underestimated. No day 14 peak-response samples were available, so repertoires were characterized only after the peak T cell response. In the small 56-69-year group, the increase in depth fell short of significance, most likely because of low power. Reportedly, close to half of the unique spike-specific TCRs recognized epitopes lying outside the regions that are mutated in the B.1.351 and B.1.1.7 variants. CD4 TCRs associated with the vaccine covered the entire spike protein, and the dominant responses were in regions 160-218 and 743-854. Conclusions about previously exposed vaccinees are limited, since just a handful of AZD1222 recipients were seropositive for SARS-CoV-2 at baseline.

About this clone: The antigen this receptor binds is unknown. No base-level quality is on record; no much larger clone is a single base apart.

Explained via the paper, the time point label denotes: about 28 days (+/-7) after the second vaccine dose. The treatment or condition label, read with the paper, signifies: meningococcal conjugate vaccine given as trial control. Vaccinee samples came from UK trials COV001 and COV002, including a single-blind randomized controlled phase 2/3 trial of AZD1222 (ChAdOx1 nCoV-19) in healthy adults. For TCRbeta chain sequencing, PBMC samples were collected from trial participants at day 0 and at day 28 after the second dose. The CDR3 regions of human TCRbeta chains were subjected to immunosequencing. From the authors' description of their analysis: Repertoire TCRs were matched against a reference library of SARS-CoV-2-specific TCRs generated with the MIRA antigen-specificity platform. Breadth meant the fraction of unique TCRs that were SARS-CoV-2-associated, whereas depth meant the fraction of total T cells that were SARS-CoV-2-associated. Using the MIRA data, every spike-specific TCR was mapped to the spike region that the TCR reacted to and assigned to either a CD4 or a CD8 class. Log10-transformed breadth and depth values were compared by one-way ANOVA with Sidak's multiple comparisons tests. In TCRdb, the immuneACCESS table is reduced to in-frame sequences with V and J assigned. These tables do not hold every clone; where another copy was compared, an unresolved V gene accounts for under half, and the others remain unexplained. V, J and clone size reflect that table, while D and trimming were determined from the DNA. This sample comprises 100,000 to 150,000 clones, approximately 85% of them detected only once. The top ten constitute approximately 8% of the sample.

Material: peripheral blood, obtained 28 days after the second dose of the MenACWY control vaccine. The sequence joins TRBV6-2 or TRBV6-3 to TRBJ2-1; the D call is possibly TRBD1 or TRBD2, each sharing 5 bases. The clonotype was recovered from an adult who received the MenACWY meningococcal vaccine as a control. The CDR3 in this case is CASSMGTNRGQFF. The DNA sequence reads TGTGCCAGCAGTATGGGGACCAATCGCGGGCAGTTCTTC.